The 8 T cell receptor beta chains presented below share a single source sample, sequenced in a study of T cell repertoires and Cas9 in healthy adults. The data were produced by immunoSEQ multiplex PCR, yet TCRdb's version contains in-frame clones alone and is incomplete. This sample has 20,000 to 25,000 clones; roughly 90% occur once, and the top ten carry roughly 0.69%. Sequencing was performed on CD4+ effector T cells (CD127+, CD25-, CD137-, CD154-) from PBMCs; culture status not recorded. The origin of the receptors is a human donor in good health.

In this sample, this clone turned up once. The J gene is TRBJ2-3, the V gene TRBV19, with TRBD2 matching 7 bases. The germline V gene encodes CDR1 LNHDA and CDR2 SQIVND (reference sequence). CDR3 length equals 14 residues. The trim removed 6 bases at V and 4 bases at J, leaving 7 bases unmatched. CDR3 DNA: TGTGCCAGTAGGGGACTATCAGCCCCAGATACGCAGTATTTT. It encodes CASRGLSAPDTQYF.

This clone is a singleton in its sample. The chain combines TRBV7-9 with TRBJ2-7; D not resolved. Germline V gives CDR1 SEHNR, CDR2 FQNEAQ (reference sequence). The CDR3 runs 15 residues. Deletions cut 1 base from V and 3 bases from J, with 13 bases between. CDR3 bases: TGTGCCAGCAGCTTAGTTCCGTCCAGCCACTACGAGCAGTACTTC. Protein: CASSLVPSSHYEQYF.

The chain has TRBV30 and TRBJ2-7; 8 nucleotides align to TRBD1. The germline V gene has CDR1 GTSNPN and CDR2 SVGIG (reference sequence). With 2 bases clipped from V and 5 bases from J, the junction kept 8 bases outside the gene matches. CDR3 length: 14 amino acids. CDR3 sequence (DNA): TGTGCCTGGAGTTCAGGGACAGGAAACGACGAGCAGTACTTC. Protein sequence: CAWSSGTGNDEQYF.

The chain joins TRBV7-2 to TRBJ2-3, with no clear D. The V end was cut by 1 base, the J end by 0 bases, with 5 bases between. The CDR3 has 14 amino acids. In germline, CDR1 is SGHTA, CDR2 FQGNSA. The CDR3 reads CASSLGRSTDTQYF. DNA of the CDR3: TGTGCCAGCAGCTTAGGTAGAAGCACAGATACGCAGTATTTT.

This chain joins TRBV6-6 and TRBJ2-7; D gene ambiguous. Germline assignment: CDR1 MNHNY and CDR2 SVGAGI (reference sequence). Trimming stripped 0 bases from V and 3 bases from J, with 12 bases between. The CDR3 extends over 15 amino acids. The CDR3: CASSYSLAQSYEQYF. In DNA, the CDR3 is TGTGCCAGCAGTTACTCCCTGGCACAGAGCTACGAGCAGTACTTC.

The chain couples TRBV19 to TRBJ1-1; D is perhaps TRBD1 (5 bases). Germline values: CDR1 LNHDA, CDR2 SQIVND (reference sequence). Trimming stripped 7 bases from V and 4 bases from J, with 10 bases between. The CDR3 spans 12 residues. In DNA form, the CDR3 reads TGTGCCAGTATGAGGGGTGGCACTGAAGCTTTCTTT. The encoded protein is CASMRGGTEAFF.

The chain is built from TRBV9 and TRBJ1-2; unclear D gene. Deletions cut 4 bases from V and 8 bases from J, with 18 bases between. The V gene's germline CDR1 is SGDLS and CDR2 YYNGEE. The CDR3 consists of 14 residues. For the CDR3, the DNA is TGTGCCAGCAGCCTCCTTGACGGAAGGTCGGGCTACACCTTC. This gives the protein CASSLLDGRSGYTF.

The chain joins TRBV10-3 to TRBJ1-1; TRBD1 is a possible D gene (6 bases). CDR3 length: 12 residues. Between the trimmed V and J ends, which lost 3 bases and 6 bases, there was a span of 8 bases. Germline V gives CDR1 ENHRY, CDR2 SYGVKD. The CDR3 is CAISEQGSEAFF. The CDR3, as DNA: TGTGCCATCAGTGAACAGGGTTCTGAAGCTTTCTTT.